This T cell receptor (beta chain) comes out of a study of blood T cell repertoires in COVID-19. Study context: Samples taken during acute and convalescent COVID-19 were collected in the United States, Italy and Spain. Sample material is recorded as cDNA or gDNA derived from T cells, B-cell-depleted T cells, or PBMCs.

V dropped 2 bases and J dropped 0; count of bases not matched to a gene: 7. Germline V lookup: CDR1 MNHEY, CDR2 SMNVEV (reference sequence). There are 17 residues in the CDR3. The authors' processing: Amplification of reference gene primers provided the estimated nucleated cell counts. Produced via immunoSEQ multiplex PCR; TCRdb's table is partial and in-frame only. V, J and clone size are those of that table, while D and trimming were read from the DNA. The table includes a few hundred thousand clones, around 84% detected once. The rearrangement links TRBV27 to TRBJ2-7, with 10 positions matching TRBD2. The material sequenced was peripheral blood. This TCR was recovered from a man aged 45 to 65 who had recovered from COVID-19. CDR3 region: CASSLVGAGGGSYEQYF. CDR3 in DNA: TGTGCCAGCAGTTTAGTAGGAGCGGGAGGGGGCTCCTACGAGCAGTACTTC.